One sample yielded the 13 T cell receptor beta chains listed below, sequenced in a study of human T cells and chemical hapten exposure (dated by TCRdb to the early 2020s). The sample's time point label, decoded: pre-sensitization, week 0. This specimen's treatment or condition label, interpreted: therapeutic diphenylcyclopropenone sensitization with weekly scalp DPC. The library was produced with RACE. The sample was run on a NextSeq 500. Using fastp trimming at Q25 and MiXCR clonotype assembly, TCRdb reanalyzed the public sequencing data and kept in-frame beta chains. For every CDR3 protein sequence, its rows merge into one entry that carries the most common genes and DNA. The sample table lists around 380,000 distinct CDR3 sequences, around 5.5% of them with a count of one. Approximately 8.2% of the sample is in the top ten clones. Sequenced material: whole blood, taken in connection with sensitization to the hapten diphenylcyclopropenone (DPC). These receptors were collected from a young woman with alopecia areata. Some clones in this sample may be carry-over from other donors' samples.

Ten or more counts support this clonotype. The rearrangement joins TRBV10-3 to TRBJ1-5; 7 bases map to TRBD1. Germline CDR1 reads ENHRY; CDR2 reads SYGVKD. The CDR3 loop spans 13 amino acids. Unmatched junction bases numbered 0, after V lost 0 bases and J lost 7 bases. The CDR3 nucleotides read TGTGCCATCAGTGAGTCGACAGGGCAGCCCCAGCATTTT. This translates into CAISESTGQPQHF.

This clonotype was seen only a few times. This rearrangement joins TRBV7-2 to TRBJ1-3; D remains ambiguous. This CDR3 is 16 amino acids long. Germline V gene lookup returns CDR1 SGHTA and CDR2 FQGNSA. Trimming removed 4 bases from V and 10 bases from J, with 23 bases in between. The CDR3 here is CASSWGNSGGGGTIYF. The CDR3 nucleotides are TGTGCCAGCAGCTGGGGAAATAGCGGTGGTGGTGGGACCATATATTTT. Full variable domain (rest looked up from reference TRBV7-2 and TRBJ1-3): GAGVSQSPSNKVTEKGKDVELRCDPISGHTALYWYRQSLGQGLEFLIYFQGNSAPDKSGLPSDRFSAERTGGSVSTLTIQRTQQEDSAVYLCASSWGNSGGGGTIYFGEGSWLTVV.

This clonotype showed up many times. The V call is TRBV28, the J call TRBJ1-1, with D possibly being TRBD1 (5 bases). This CDR3 comprises 14 residues. Trimming shortened V by 6 bases and J by 5 bases, and 16 bases separated the two germline ends. CDR1 is MDHEN and CDR2 is SYDVKM in the germline V gene. The DNA of the CDR3 is TGTGCCAGCAGCCCAAGAGGGTACAGGACTGAAGCTTTCTTT. Amino acids: CASSPRGYRTEAFF.

CDR3 nucleotides: TGTGCCAGCAGCTTAGTTTTCCGCGGATGGACAGGGGATGAAAAACTGTTTTTT. It specifies CASSLVFRGWTGDEKLFF. The chain uses TRBV7-9 and TRBJ1-4; 9 bases align to TRBD1. Germline V gives CDR1 SEHNR, CDR2 FQNEAQ (reference sequence). The length of the CDR3 is 18 residues. V shed 1 base and J 6 bases; nucleotides not matched to a gene: 12.

This chain links TRBV12-3 or TRBV12-4 with TRBJ2-2; unclear D gene. Trimming shortened V by 8 bases and J by 0 bases, and 7 bases separated the two germline ends. The CDR3 is made up of 13 amino acids. CDR3 loop: CASPGSNTGELFF. The CDR3 DNA is TGTGCCAGCCCCGGGTCGAACACCGGGGAGCTGTTTTTT.

The chain recombines TRBV7-9 with TRBJ2-2; maybe TRBD1 (5 bases). Germline V CDR1 and CDR2: SEHNR, FQNEAQ (reference sequence). The CDR3 has 15 residues. With 2 bases removed from V and 2 bases from J, the gap between germline ends came to 9 bases. The CDR3 loop reads CASSLKGHNTGELFF. CDR3 bases: TGTGCCAGCAGCTTAAAAGGACACAACACCGGGGAGCTGTTTTTT. The full variable domain, its missing parts supplied by reference TRBV7-9 and TRBJ2-2, is DTGVSQNPRHKITKRGQNVTFRCDPISEHNRLYWYRQTLGQGPEFLTYFQNEAQLEKSRLLSDRFSAERPKGSFSTLEIQRTEQGDSAMYLCASSLKGHNTGELFFGEGSRLTVL.

This clonotype has ten or more counts. The gene calls are TRBV27 and TRBJ1-1, with D possibly TRBD1 on 5 matching bases. The CDR3 spans 16 residues. Germline-derived CDR1 and CDR2 are MNHEY and SMNVEV (reference sequence). The ends were cut back, 6 bases at V and 1 base at J, with 18 bases in the middle. The chain's CDR3 is CASRRGGRGPNTEAFF. The DNA for the CDR3 is TGTGCCAGCAGGCGGGGGGGAAGGGGCCCGAACACTGAAGCTTTCTTT.

This clonotype has at least ten counts. The chain uses TRBV20-1 and TRBJ2-3; no reliable D call. This CDR3 has 11 amino acids. CDR1 is DFQATT, CDR2 SNEGSKA, per germline (reference sequence). Trimming pared 3 bases from V and 8 bases from J, leaving 9 bases between. CDR3 region: CSASLRGTQYF. In DNA, the CDR3 is TGCAGTGCTAGCCTACGCGGTACGCAGTATTTT.

Ten or more counts support this clonotype. This sequence joins TRBV7-3 and TRBJ2-5; D is unclear. Trimming took 1 base from V and 2 from J, leaving 5 bases between them. Germline V gene data show CDR1 as SGHTA and CDR2 as FQGTGA. The CDR3 is 13 residues long. The CDR3 is CASSLNQQETQYF. The CDR3 DNA reads as TGTGCCAGCAGCTTAAACCAGCAAGAGACCCAGTACTTC. Using reference TRBV7-3 and TRBJ2-5 for the parts outside the CDR3, the full variable domain is GAGVSQTPSNKVTEKGKYVELRCDPISGHTALYWYRQSLGQGPEFLIYFQGTGAADDSGLPNDRFFAVRPEGSVSTLKIQRTERGDSAVYLCASSLNQQETQYFGPGTRLLVL.

The rearrangement uses TRBV20-1 and TRBJ2-2; no definite D call. The germline gives CDR1 DFQATT, CDR2 SNEGSKA (reference sequence). Between the trimmed V and J ends, which lost 0 bases and 0 bases, there was a span of 8 bases. This CDR3 has 15 amino acids. The CDR3 region is CSARDPRTNTGELFF. DNA for the CDR3: TGCAGTGCTAGAGATCCCAGGACGAACACCGGGGAGCTGTTTTTT.

The V gene is TRBV6-6, the J gene TRBJ2-5, with D maybe TRBD2 (6 bases). Germline V gene lookup returns CDR1 MNHNY and CDR2 SVGAGI (reference sequence). This CDR3 contains 15 residues. Deletions cut 7 bases from V and 1 base from J, with 16 bases between. The CDR3 nucleotides are TGTGCCAGCAACCTGGGACTCCTGGGCCAAGAGACCCAGTACTTC. Residues: CASNLGLLGQETQYF.

This clonotype has a handful of counts. The chain employs TRBV27 and TRBJ1-5; TRBD1 matches 9 bases. This CDR3 is built from 23 residues. CDR1 is MNHEY and CDR2 is SMNVEV in the germline V gene (reference sequence). Germline trimming cut 2 bases from V and 0 bases from J; bases unmatched to any gene: 23. CDR3 residues: CASSLKGPLDRGPVDNSNQPQHF. Here the CDR3 DNA reads TGTGCCAGCAGTTTAAAGGGACCGCTGGACAGGGGCCCGGTAGATAATAGCAATCAGCCCCAGCATTTT.

This clonotype was seen many times. CDR3 protein: CAIGNGQEQFF. The CDR3 DNA is TGTGCCATCGGAAACGGGCAGGAGCAGTTCTTC. The gene calls are TRBV10-3 and TRBJ2-1; the D is unclear. V was cut by 8 bases and J by 10 bases, with 12 bases left in between. The CDR3 contains 11 residues. Germline V CDR1 and CDR2: ENHRY, SYGVKD.